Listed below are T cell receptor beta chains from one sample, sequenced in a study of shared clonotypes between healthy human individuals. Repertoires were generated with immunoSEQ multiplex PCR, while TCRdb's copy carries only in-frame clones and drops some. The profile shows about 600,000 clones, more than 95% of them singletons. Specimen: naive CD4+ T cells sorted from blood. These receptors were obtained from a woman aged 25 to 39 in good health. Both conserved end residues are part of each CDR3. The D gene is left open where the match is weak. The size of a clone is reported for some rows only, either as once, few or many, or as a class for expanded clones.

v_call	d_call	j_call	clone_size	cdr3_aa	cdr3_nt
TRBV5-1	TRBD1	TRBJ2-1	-	CASSDGTGWNEQFF	TGCGCCAGCAGCGATGGGACAGGGTGGAATGAGCAGTTCTTC
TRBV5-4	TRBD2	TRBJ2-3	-	CASFGGREGLNTQYF	TGTGCCAGCTTTGGGGGGCGGGAGGGCCTAAATACGCAGTATTTT
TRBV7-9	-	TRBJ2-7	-	CASSAQPESYEQYF	TGTGCCAGCAGCGCCCAGCCCGAGAGCTACGAGCAGTACTTC
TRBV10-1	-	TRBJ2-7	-	CASSENIAYEQYF	TGCGCCAGCAGTGAGAACATAGCCTACGAGCAGTACTTC
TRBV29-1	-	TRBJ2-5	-	CSVEVYGIETQYF	TGCAGCGTTGAGGTTTACGGGATAGAGACCCAGTACTTC
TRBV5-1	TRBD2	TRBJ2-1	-	CASSSGTSVGEQFF	TGCGCCAGCAGCTCCGGGACTAGCGTTGGCGAGCAGTTCTTC
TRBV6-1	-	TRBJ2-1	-	CASSEKGVWVNEQFF	TGTGCCAGCAGTGAAAAGGGGGTTTGGGTCAATGAGCAGTTCTTC
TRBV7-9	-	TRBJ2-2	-	CASSSLWPEPPTGELFF	TGTGCCAGCAGCTCCTTGTGGCCCGAGCCCCCCACCGGGGAGCTGTTTTTT
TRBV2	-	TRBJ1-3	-	CASRTVGNTIYF	TGTGCCAGCAGAACGGTTGGAAACACCATATATTTT
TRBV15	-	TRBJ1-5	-	CATSRDGAGNQPQHF	TGTGCCACCAGCAGAGATGGGGCAGGGAATCAGCCCCAGCATTTT
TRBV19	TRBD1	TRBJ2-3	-	CASSTRQGPGTQYF	TGTGCCAGTAGTACCCGACAGGGCCCGGGTACGCAGTATTTT
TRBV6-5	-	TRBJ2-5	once	CASSYQVGQETQYF	TGTGCCAGCAGTTACCAAGTTGGGCAAGAGACCCAGTACTTC
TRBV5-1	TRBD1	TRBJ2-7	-	CASSSWTGNYEQYF	TGCGCCAGCAGCTCCTGGACAGGGAACTACGAGCAGTACTTC
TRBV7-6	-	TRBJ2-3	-	CASSLVGGDTQYF	TGTGCCAGCAGCTTAGTAGGGGGGGATACGCAGTATTTT
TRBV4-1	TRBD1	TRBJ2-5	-	CASSPDRGETQYF	TGTGCCAGCAGCCCCGACAGGGGGGAGACCCAGTACTTC
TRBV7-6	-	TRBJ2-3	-	CASSLVRADTQYF	TGTGCCAGCAGCTTAGTTAGGGCAGATACGCAGTATTTT